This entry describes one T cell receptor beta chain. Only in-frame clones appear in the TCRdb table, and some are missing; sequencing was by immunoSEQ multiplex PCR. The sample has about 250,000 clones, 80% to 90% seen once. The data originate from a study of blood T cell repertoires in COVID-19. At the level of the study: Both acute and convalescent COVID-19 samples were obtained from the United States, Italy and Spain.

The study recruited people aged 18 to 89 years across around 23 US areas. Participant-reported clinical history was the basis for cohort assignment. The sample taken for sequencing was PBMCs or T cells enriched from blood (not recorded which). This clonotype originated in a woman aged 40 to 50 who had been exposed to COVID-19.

The CDR3 region has the DNA TGTGCCAGCAGTTATCAGGGGGTCCCCTCGGATACGCAGTATTTT. Its translation: CASSYQGVPSDTQYF. V gene TRBV6-5 combines with J gene TRBJ2-3, with 7 bases that match TRBD1. The CDR3 sequence is 15 residues long. Germline values: CDR1 MNHEY, CDR2 SVGAGI. J lost 6 bases, V lost 3 bases, and 9 bases had no gene match.